Shown below are 26 T cell receptor beta chains from a single sample sequenced in a study of response to subunit inactivated influenza vaccine. TCRdb processed the RT-PCR reads anew with MiXCR; each CDR3 protein has one entry. Here the sample spans about 540,000 distinct CDR3 sequences, approximately 24% being singletons. Separately, the same data were catalogued under a study of T cells expressing NK-cell markers. That investigation notes: 5'RACE template switching with UMIs generated TCR beta cDNA.

The sequencing here drew on CD4+ T cells sorted from PBMCs, taken about 11 days after vaccination. These receptors all stem from a man aged 45-65 years who received an inactivated influenza vaccine.

Ten or more counts support this clonotype. CDR3 region: CASSFPGGIYEQYF. The CDR3 DNA follows: TGTGCCAGCAGCTTTCCGGGAGGGATATACGAGCAGTACTTC. The V gene is TRBV7-2, the J gene TRBJ2-7; 8 bases map to TRBD2. Germline V gene data show CDR1 as SGHTA and CDR2 as FQGNSA. The CDR3 consists of 14 residues. V dropped 3 bases and J dropped 4; count of bases not matched to a gene: 5.

J is TRBJ1-1 and V is TRBV14; D not certain. CDR3 length: 14 amino acids. Trimming took 3 bases from V and 0 from J, leaving 8 bases between them. The germline CDR1 and CDR2 sequences are SGHDN and FVKESK. In DNA, the CDR3 is TGTGCCAGCAGCCAGAGCAGCATGAACACTGAAGCTTTCTTT. Amino acid sequence: CASSQSSMNTEAFF.

The chain carries TRBV20-1 and TRBJ2-7; no definite D call. Germline V lookup: CDR1 DFQATT, CDR2 SNEGSKA (reference sequence). This CDR3 contains 12 residues. V lost 3 bases, J lost 4 bases, and 10 bases lay in between. The CDR3 DNA is TGCAGTGCTAGTTTTGGTGTGTACGAGCAGTACTTC. Protein product: CSASFGVYEQYF.

This clonotype has a handful of counts. V usage is TRBV2 and J usage is TRBJ1-4; D might be TRBD1 (5 bases). The CDR3 extends over 15 amino acids. Looked up from germline, CDR1 is SNHLY and CDR2 is FYNNEI. The germline V and J ends were trimmed by 7 bases and 2 bases, with 14 bases remaining between them. CDR3 sequence: CASTRDGGTNEKLFF. DNA of the CDR3: TGTGCCAGCACCCGAGACGGGGGGACTAATGAAAAACTGTTTTTT.

The rearrangement links TRBV7-2 to TRBJ2-1; the D is unclear. The V gene's germline CDR1 is SGHTA and CDR2 FQGNSA. The CDR3 is 15 amino acids. V lost 5 bases to trimming and J lost 2 bases, with 13 bases between them. CDR3 loop: CASSPRPTTYNEQFF. The CDR3 bases are TGTGCCAGCAGCCCGAGACCCACCACCTACAATGAGCAGTTCTTC.

This clonotype has more than one count but fewer than ten. The chain uses TRBV5-5 and TRBJ2-3, with TRBD2 matching over 8 bases. The CDR3 has 16 residues. CDR1 SGHKS and CDR2 YYEKEE come from the germline V gene (reference sequence). V shed 0 bases, J shed 6 bases, and the junction held 9 bases outside the gene matches. CDR3 residues: CASSLAWVAGRDTQYF. CDR3 bases: TGTGCCAGCAGCTTGGCGTGGGTAGCGGGGAGGGATACGCAGTATTTT.

V and J are TRBV15 and TRBJ2-3, with D perhaps assigned TRBD1 or TRBD2 (5 bases each). This CDR3 spans 13 amino acids. V shed 2 bases and J shed 7 bases, with 10 bases lying between them. Per the germline V gene, CDR1 is LNHNV and CDR2 is YYDKDF (reference sequence). The CDR3 loop reads CATSRLGTYTQYF. The DNA for the CDR3 is TGTGCCACCAGCAGACTTGGGACCTATACGCAGTATTTT.

The chain links TRBV12-3 or TRBV12-4 to TRBJ2-2; tentative D call: TRBD2 (6 bases). V lost 8 bases and J lost 3, with 13 bases in between. This CDR3 has 14 amino acids. The CDR3 protein is CASAAGWDTGELFF. The CDR3 DNA reads as TGTGCCAGCGCGGCGGGGTGGGACACCGGGGAGCTGTTTTTT.

In this sample, this clonotype turned up a few times. The chain carries TRBV20-1 and TRBJ2-3, with TRBD2 matching over 9 bases. The CDR3 is 16 amino acids. CDR1 and CDR2 (germline): DFQATT, SNEGSKA (reference sequence). The V segment lost 2 bases and the J segment 3 bases; nucleotides outside the gene matches: 9. The CDR3 loop is CSARYGILAGTDTQYF. The CDR3 nucleotides read TGCAGTGCTAGATACGGGATTCTAGCGGGAACAGATACGCAGTATTTT.

The chain is built from TRBV7-9 and TRBJ2-7, with TRBD1 identical over 7 bases. This CDR3 region has 15 residues. The J segment lost 0 bases and the V segment lost 5 bases, leaving 7 bases of the junction unmatched. The V gene's germline CDR1 is SEHNR and CDR2 FQNEAQ (reference sequence). The CDR3 loop is CASSPSWDSSYEQYF. CDR3 nucleotides: TGTGCCAGCAGCCCGAGCTGGGACAGCTCCTACGAGCAGTACTTC.

This clonotype appeared many times. The chain couples TRBV29-1 to TRBJ2-2; D call uncertain. CDR1 SQVTM and CDR2 ANQGSEA come from the germline V gene. V lost 4 bases, J lost 0 bases, and 9 bases lay in between. This CDR3 spans 14 amino acids. The CDR3 loop is CSVVARTNTGELFF. The CDR3 coding sequence is TGCAGCGTTGTTGCGAGGACGAACACCGGGGAGCTGTTTTTT.

This chain connects TRBV20-1 to TRBJ2-1, with 8 bases matching TRBD2. With V trimmed by 4 bases and J by 2 bases, 4 bases remained unmatched. This CDR3 contains 14 residues. Germline CDR1 reads DFQATT; CDR2 reads SNEGSKA (reference sequence). CDR3 DNA: TGCAGTGCTAAGAGCGGGAGCGCCTACAATGAGCAGTTCTTC. Translated: CSAKSGSAYNEQFF.

This rearrangement joins TRBV6-2 or TRBV6-3 to TRBJ2-3; 13 bases line up with TRBD2. The J segment lost 10 bases and the V segment lost 2 bases, leaving 12 bases of the junction unmatched. The V gene's germline CDR1 is MNHEY and CDR2 SVGEGT. This CDR3 region has 17 residues. The CDR3 DNA follows: TGTGCCAGCAGTTACGCCCGACTAGCGGGGGGCACCCGAGCGCAGTATTTT. This gives the protein CASSYARLAGGTRAQYF.

In this sample, this clonotype turned up many times. V gene TRBV6-5 combines with J gene TRBJ2-3; tentatively, D is TRBD1 or TRBD2 (6 bases each). This CDR3 spans 15 amino acids. Trimming pared 4 bases from V and 4 bases from J, leaving 15 bases between. CDR1 and CDR2 (germline): MNHEY, SVGAGI. The CDR3 region is CASSSPAGGADTQYF. DNA for the CDR3: TGTGCCAGCAGTTCACCGGCCGGGGGCGCAGATACGCAGTATTTT.

The chain has TRBV10-3 and TRBJ2-1, with 13 bases aligning to TRBD2. The CDR3 length is 17 residues. The trim removed 9 bases at V and 1 base at J, leaving 9 bases unmatched. Germline V lookup: CDR1 ENHRY, CDR2 SYGVKD. CDR3 DNA sequence: TGTGCCATAGCCGGGACTAGCGGGACCAATTCCTACAATGAGCAGTTCTTC. This sequence encodes CAIAGTSGTNSYNEQFF.

The sample holds a few counts of this clonotype. The chain employs TRBV10-1 and TRBJ2-7, with 7 bases matching TRBD1. The CDR3 has 15 amino acids. CDR1 is WNHNN and CDR2 is SYGVQD in the germline V gene (reference sequence). With V trimmed by 2 bases and J by 5 bases, 9 bases remained unmatched. CDR3: CASSEGQASADEQYF. CDR3 DNA sequence: TGCGCCAGCAGTGAGGGACAGGCGTCGGCGGACGAGCAGTACTTC.

The chain has TRBV12-3 or TRBV12-4 and TRBJ2-7; unclear D gene. Trimming took off 0 bases at V and 1 base at J, with 7 bases between the two ends. The CDR3 totals 14 residues. As DNA, the CDR3 is TGTGCCAGCAGTTTAGCGGCGCCGTCCTACGAGCAGTACTTC. Encoded protein: CASSLAAPSYEQYF.

The chain recombines TRBV7-9 with TRBJ1-6; tentative D call: TRBD1 (6 bases). There are 15 residues in the CDR3. CDR1 is SEHNR, CDR2 FQNEAQ, per germline (reference sequence). Trimming removed 0 bases from V and 6 bases from J, with 9 bases in between. CDR3 region: CASSLAGGPNSPLHF. CDR3 DNA sequence: TGTGCCAGCAGCTTAGCGGGGGGCCCTAATTCACCCCTCCACTTT.

The chain is built from TRBV5-4 and TRBJ2-2, with D perhaps matching TRBD1 (6 bases). The CDR3 is 16 amino acids. The germline CDR1 and CDR2 sequences are SGHNT and YYREEE (reference sequence). Trimming pared 0 bases from V and 4 bases from J, leaving 13 bases between. CDR3 nucleotide sequence: TGTGCCAGCAGCTTGGTGGGGGCCTCCGGCACCGGGGAGCTGTTTTTT. This translates into CASSLVGASGTGELFF.

The gene calls are TRBV5-1 and TRBJ1-6; TRBD1 matches at 7 bases. The CDR3 contains 14 residues. V shed 6 bases and J 9 bases; nucleotides not matched to a gene: 9. Germline V CDR1 and CDR2: SGHRS, YFSETQ. CDR3 DNA: TGCGCCAGCAATAACGGACAGGAGACTTCACCCCTCCACTTT. Translating gives CASNNGQETSPLHF.

V usage is TRBV20-1 and J usage is TRBJ2-3; TRBD2 agrees at 13 bases. This CDR3 contains 16 residues. Germline V gene lookup returns CDR1 DFQATT and CDR2 SNEGSKA (reference sequence). V lost 6 bases to trimming and J lost 7 bases; unmatched junction nucleotides: 13. The CDR3 region is CSATRLAGGRLNTQYF. CDR3 bases: TGCAGTGCAACTCGACTAGCGGGGGGTCGCTTAAATACGCAGTATTTT.

This clonotype was observed a few times. The chain employs TRBV6-2 or TRBV6-3 and TRBJ2-1; D is uncertain. V dropped 3 bases and J dropped 6 bases, with 9 bases sitting between them. Germline CDR1 reads MNHEY; CDR2 reads SVGEGT. The CDR3 is 13 amino acids. DNA for the CDR3: TGTGCCAGCAGTTATAGGAGTCCCAATGAGCAGTTCTTC. It specifies CASSYRSPNEQFF.

This chain connects TRBV20-1 to TRBJ2-3, with D perhaps TRBD1 (6 bases). CDR3 size: 12 residues. CDR1 and CDR2 from the germline V gene are DFQATT and SNEGSKA (reference sequence). Trimming took 5 bases from V and 6 from J, leaving 12 bases between them. This CDR3 reads CSAVGGFDTQYF. Here the CDR3 DNA reads TGCAGTGCTGTAGGGGGATTCGATACGCAGTATTTT.

The chain is built from TRBV7-8 and TRBJ2-7; D remains ambiguous. Trimming pared 8 bases from V and 3 bases from J, leaving 8 bases between. Germline lookup yields CDR1 SGHVS and CDR2 FQNEAQ. The CDR3 spans 11 residues. The CDR3 region has the DNA TGTGCCAGCGTTATCGGCTACGAGCAGTACTTC. Translation: CASVIGYEQYF.

This clonotype showed up just a few times. The chain carries TRBV5-1 and TRBJ2-2; unclear D gene. Germline CDR1 and CDR2: SGHRS and YFSETQ. There are 14 residues in the CDR3. The germline V and J ends were trimmed by 5 bases and 7 bases, with 15 bases remaining between them. The CDR3 here is CASSPTRSFGELFF. In DNA form, the CDR3 reads TGCGCCAGCAGTCCCACGAGGAGTTTCGGGGAGCTGTTTTTT.

This clonotype occurred a few times. V is TRBV11-2 and J is TRBJ1-1; TRBD1 agrees at 7 bases. Germline lookup yields CDR1 SGHAT and CDR2 FQNNGV. The CDR3 covers 15 residues. The J segment lost 1 base and the V segment lost 4 bases, leaving 6 bases of the junction unmatched. CDR3 nucleotide sequence: TGTGCCAGCAGCTCATACAGGGGAAGGAACACTGAAGCTTTCTTT. Protein product: CASSSYRGRNTEAFF.